This T cell receptor beta chain is drawn from a study of blood T cell repertoires in COVID-19. Some clones are missing from TCRdb's copy, which holds only in-frame ones; the method was immunoSEQ multiplex PCR. The data contain some 460,000 clones, approximately 90% of them singletons. Trimming took 3 bases from V and 2 from J; bases not matched to a gene: 7. CDR3 length equals 17 residues. Germline CDR1 is KGHSY and CDR2 is FQNENV. Sequencing was carried out using peripheral blood. This chain links TRBV16 with TRBJ1-4; 9 bases fit TRBD1. The sequence was collected from a woman aged 25 to 39 with acute or convalescent COVID-19. CDR3 amino acids: CASSHLAGTGTNEKLFF. For the CDR3, the DNA is TGTGCCAGCAGCCATCTAGCCGGGACAGGGACTAATGAAAAACTGTTTTTT.